These T cell receptor beta chains were read from a single sample in a study of CD8+ T cells in alopecia areata. TCRdb keeps only in-frame clones here, not all; method: immunoSEQ multiplex PCR. The sample carries some 98,000 clones, roughly 64% recorded once. The specimen comprised CD8+ T cells sorted from blood, sampled at week 4, from a patient treated with tofacitinib. Receptors originate from a human donor with alopecia areata. Each CDR3 is given with its conserved first and last residue. D genes are given only for firm matches. Only part of the rows carry a size: once, few, many, or a class if the clone is expanded.

V gene: TRBV5-1
J gene: TRBJ2-3
clone size: NA
D gene: NA
CDR3 protein: CASSLSDLRTDTQYF
CDR3 DNA: TGCGCCAGCAGCTTATCGGACCTCAGGACAGATACGCAGTATTTT

V gene: TRBV30
J gene: TRBJ1-1
clone size: few
D gene: TRBD1
CDR3 protein: CAWSDRGPEAFF
CDR3 DNA: TGTGCCTGGAGTGACAGGGGGCCTGAAGCTTTCTTT

V gene: TRBV27
J gene: TRBJ2-7
clone size: NA
D gene: NA
CDR3 protein: CASSLQGPYEQYF
CDR3 DNA: TGTGCCAGCAGTTTACAGGGTCCCTACGAGCAGTACTTC

V gene: TRBV9
J gene: TRBJ1-4
clone size: NA
D gene: NA
CDR3 protein: CASSQGGNTNEKLFF
CDR3 DNA: TGTGCCAGCAGTCAAGGGGGAAACACTAATGAAAAACTGTTTTTT

V gene: TRBV9
J gene: TRBJ2-7
clone size: NA
D gene: NA
CDR3 protein: CASSATSRPLDEQYF
CDR3 DNA: TGTGCCAGCAGCGCAACAAGTAGGCCCTTGGACGAGCAGTACTTC

V gene: TRBV7-9
J gene: TRBJ1-6
clone size: NA
D gene: TRBD1
CDR3 protein: CASSDAGQGNSPLHF
CDR3 DNA: TGTGCCAGCAGCGACGCGGGACAGGGAAATTCACCCCTCCACTTT

V gene: TRBV19
J gene: TRBJ1-2
clone size: NA
D gene: NA
CDR3 protein: CASSIEAGRNYGYTF
CDR3 DNA: TGTGCCAGTAGTATTGAGGCTGGACGGAACTATGGCTACACCTTC

V gene: TRBV29-1
J gene: TRBJ2-7
clone size: NA
D gene: NA
CDR3 protein: CSVGSSYSYEQYF
CDR3 DNA: TGCAGCGTGGGGAGTTCTTACTCCTACGAGCAGTACTTC

V gene: TRBV13
J gene: TRBJ2-1
clone size: few
D gene: NA
CDR3 protein: CASSTNNEQFF
CDR3 DNA: TGTGCCAGCAGCACCAACAATGAGCAGTTCTTC

V gene: TRBV27
J gene: TRBJ2-7
clone size: NA
D gene: NA
CDR3 protein: CASMIRLGGSYEQYF
CDR3 DNA: TGTGCCAGCATGATTAGGCTAGGAGGTTCCTACGAGCAGTACTTC

V gene: TRBV7-9
J gene: TRBJ1-1
clone size: NA
D gene: TRBD1
CDR3 protein: CASRFPGGESTEAFF
CDR3 DNA: TGTGCCAGCAGGTTTCCAGGGGGCGAAAGCACTGAAGCTTTCTTT

V gene: TRBV10-3
J gene: TRBJ2-5
clone size: NA
D gene: TRBD1
CDR3 protein: CATDTGQKETQYF
CDR3 DNA: TGTGCCACCGACACGGGACAGAAAGAGACCCAGTACTTC

V gene: TRBV19
J gene: TRBJ2-7
clone size: NA
D gene: NA
CDR3 protein: CASSIAASSYEQYF
CDR3 DNA: TGTGCCAGTAGTATAGCCGCCAGTAGCTACGAGCAGTACTTC

V gene: TRBV27
J gene: TRBJ1-2
clone size: once
D gene: TRBD1
CDR3 protein: CASSLRGVANYGYTF
CDR3 DNA: TGTGCCAGCAGTCTCAGGGGGGTGGCTAACTATGGCTACACCTTC

V gene: TRBV29-1
J gene: TRBJ2-7
clone size: NA
D gene: NA
CDR3 protein: CSVEEVGGAEQYF
CDR3 DNA: TGCAGCGTTGAAGAGGTAGGAGGGGCCGAGCAGTACTTC

V gene: TRBV9
J gene: TRBJ1-3
clone size: NA
D gene: NA
CDR3 protein: CASSVVGQGRNTIYF
CDR3 DNA: TGTGCCAGCAGCGTAGTGGGCCAGGGTAGAAACACCATATATTTT

V gene: TRBV2
J gene: TRBJ2-5
clone size: NA
D gene: NA
CDR3 protein: CASSEFRRRGETQYF
CDR3 DNA: TGTGCCAGCAGTGAATTTCGGAGGAGAGGAGAGACCCAGTACTTC

V gene: TRBV19
J gene: TRBJ2-7
clone size: few
D gene: TRBD2
CDR3 protein: CASRARLAGDEQYF
CDR3 DNA: TGTGCCAGTAGGGCCCGACTAGCGGGAGACGAGCAGTACTTC

V gene: TRBV15
J gene: TRBJ2-2
clone size: NA
D gene: TRBD2
CDR3 protein: CATSRGTRTSGGIFTGELFF
CDR3 DNA: TGTGCCACCAGCAGAGGTACCAGGACTAGCGGGGGAATATTTACCGGGGAGCTGTTTTTT

V gene: TRBV28
J gene: TRBJ1-5
clone size: NA
D gene: TRBD1
CDR3 protein: CASIALDRGNQPQHF
CDR3 DNA: TGTGCCAGCATCGCACTGGACAGGGGCAATCAGCCCCAGCATTTT

V gene: TRBV30
J gene: TRBJ2-2
clone size: NA
D gene: NA
CDR3 protein: CAQLKRGGHTGELFF
CDR3 DNA: TGTGCCCAACTTAAAAGAGGGGGGCACACCGGGGAGCTGTTTTTT

V gene: TRBV28
J gene: TRBJ1-2
clone size: NA
D gene: TRBD1
CDR3 protein: CASSSPRTGTNYGYTF
CDR3 DNA: TGTGCCAGCAGTTCTCCTCGGACAGGCACTAACTATGGCTACACCTTC

V gene: TRBV27
J gene: TRBJ2-7
clone size: NA
D gene: NA
CDR3 protein: CASSSLGSYEQYF
CDR3 DNA: TGTGCCAGCAGTTCTCTCGGGTCCTACGAGCAGTACTTC

V gene: TRBV29-1
J gene: TRBJ1-2
clone size: NA
D gene: NA
CDR3 protein: CSVQEQGPNYGYTF
CDR3 DNA: TGCAGCGTTCAGGAACAGGGACCTAACTATGGCTACACCTTC

V gene: TRBV5-1
J gene: TRBJ2-3
clone size: once
D gene: NA
CDR3 protein: CASSLENSSTDTQYF
CDR3 DNA: TGCGCCAGCAGCTTGGAAAACAGTAGCACAGATACGCAGTATTTT

V gene: TRBV7-2
J gene: TRBJ1-2
clone size: few
D gene: NA
CDR3 protein: CASSSNQGNYGYTF
CDR3 DNA: TGTGCCAGCAGCTCCAATCAGGGGAACTATGGCTACACCTTC

V gene: TRBV5-1
J gene: TRBJ2-1
clone size: NA
D gene: TRBD1
CDR3 protein: CASSLLQGQGEQFF
CDR3 DNA: TGCGCCAGCAGCTTGCTACAGGGGCAGGGAGAGCAGTTCTTC

V gene: TRBV10-3
J gene: TRBJ2-7
clone size: large
D gene: NA
CDR3 protein: CAISEGETASSYEQYF
CDR3 DNA: TGTGCCATCAGTGAGGGCGAGACAGCGAGCTCCTACGAGCAGTACTTC

V gene: TRBV19
J gene: TRBJ2-2
clone size: few
D gene: NA
CDR3 protein: CASSPTGGGYTGELFF
CDR3 DNA: TGTGCCAGTAGTCCTACCGGAGGGGGGTACACCGGGGAGCTGTTTTTT

V gene: TRBV21-1
J gene: TRBJ2-7
clone size: NA
D gene: NA
CDR3 protein: CASSKGVGLTRDGAYEQYF
CDR3 DNA: TGTGCCAGCAGCAAAGGGGTTGGGCTTACCAGGGACGGCGCTTACGAGCAGTACTTC

V gene: TRBV2
J gene: TRBJ2-7
clone size: medium-sized
D gene: TRBD1
CDR3 protein: CASSEFWDRGNSYEQYF
CDR3 DNA: TGTGCCAGCAGTGAATTTTGGGACAGGGGGAACTCCTACGAGCAGTACTTC

V gene: TRBV2
J gene: TRBJ2-6
clone size: NA
D gene: NA
CDR3 protein: CASSEMVSGANVLTF
CDR3 DNA: TGTGCCAGCAGTGAAATGGTATCTGGGGCCAACGTCCTGACTTTC

V gene: TRBV14
J gene: TRBJ2-1
clone size: NA
D gene: NA
CDR3 protein: CASSPGTSAGHEQFF
CDR3 DNA: TGTGCCAGCAGCCCAGGGACATCAGCGGGCCATGAGCAGTTCTTC

V gene: TRBV2
J gene: TRBJ2-1
clone size: NA
D gene: TRBD2
CDR3 protein: CASRDYHSNGQFF
CDR3 DNA: TGTGCCAGTCGGGACTACCATAGCAATGGGCAGTTCTTC

V gene: TRBV28
J gene: TRBJ2-1
clone size: NA
D gene: NA
CDR3 protein: CASSLAGLEGEQFF
CDR3 DNA: TGTGCCAGCAGTTTGGCAGGTCTCGAGGGGGAGCAGTTCTTC

V gene: TRBV7-2
J gene: TRBJ2-1
clone size: NA
D gene: NA
CDR3 protein: CASSRISSSYNEQFF
CDR3 DNA: TGTGCCAGCAGCCGCATTAGCAGCTCCTACAATGAGCAGTTCTTC

V gene: TRBV7-8
J gene: TRBJ2-6
clone size: once
D gene: NA
CDR3 protein: CASSLGISGANVLTF
CDR3 DNA: TGTGCCAGCAGCTTGGGAATCTCTGGGGCCAACGTCCTGACTTTC

V gene: TRBV4-1
J gene: TRBJ2-2
clone size: NA
D gene: NA
CDR3 protein: CASSQVQGMFTGELFF
CDR3 DNA: TGCGCCAGCAGCCAAGTTCAGGGGATGTTTACCGGGGAGCTGTTTTTT

V gene: TRBV27
J gene: TRBJ2-1
clone size: NA
D gene: NA
CDR3 protein: CASSFGGRANEQFF
CDR3 DNA: TGTGCCAGCAGTTTTGGGGGGCGGGCCAATGAGCAGTTCTTC

V gene: TRBV30
J gene: TRBJ2-2
clone size: NA
D gene: NA
CDR3 protein: CAWSDGNTGELFF
CDR3 DNA: TGTGCCTGGAGCGACGGGAACACCGGGGAGCTGTTTTTT

V gene: TRBV2
J gene: TRBJ2-3
clone size: NA
D gene: TRBD1
CDR3 protein: CASSWDRRVSGLDTDTQYF
CDR3 DNA: TGTGCCAGCAGTTGGGACAGACGGGTGTCCGGGTTGGACACAGATACGCAGTATTTT

V gene: TRBV7-9
J gene: TRBJ2-7
clone size: few
D gene: NA
CDR3 protein: CASSLPPTEGSYEQYF
CDR3 DNA: TGTGCCAGCAGCTTACCGCCGACAGAGGGATCCTACGAGCAGTACTTC

V gene: TRBV5-6
J gene: TRBJ1-1
clone size: NA
D gene: NA
CDR3 protein: CASSLIRGTEAFF
CDR3 DNA: TGTGCCAGCAGCTTGATTAGGGGCACTGAAGCTTTCTTT

V gene: TRBV10-2
J gene: TRBJ2-7
clone size: NA
D gene: NA
CDR3 protein: CASIMDGLSYEQYF
CDR3 DNA: TGCGCCAGCATTATGGACGGGTTATCCTACGAGCAGTACTTC

V gene: TRBV6-5
J gene: TRBJ2-7
clone size: NA
D gene: NA
CDR3 protein: CASSSTGFYEQYF
CDR3 DNA: TGTGCCAGCAGTTCGACGGGATTCTACGAGCAGTACTTC

V gene: TRBV29-1
J gene: TRBJ2-2
clone size: NA
D gene: NA
CDR3 protein: CSAVGTGELSGELFF
CDR3 DNA: TGCAGCGCGGTCGGGACTGGGGAGTTGTCCGGGGAGCTGTTTTTT

V gene: TRBV27
J gene: TRBJ2-1
clone size: NA
D gene: TRBD1
CDR3 protein: CASSSSDRAYNEQFF
CDR3 DNA: TGTGCCAGCAGTTCCTCCGACAGGGCCTACAATGAGCAGTTCTTC

V gene: TRBV7-9
J gene: TRBJ2-5
clone size: NA
D gene: TRBD1
CDR3 protein: CASSLAQGEYQETQYF
CDR3 DNA: TGTGCCAGCAGCTTAGCCCAGGGGGAGTACCAAGAGACCCAGTACTTC

V gene: TRBV19
J gene: TRBJ2-6
clone size: NA
D gene: NA
CDR3 protein: CASSIGGSGANVLTF
CDR3 DNA: TGTGCCAGTAGTATTGGGGGGTCTGGGGCCAACGTCCTGACTTTC

V gene: TRBV27
J gene: TRBJ2-1
clone size: few
D gene: TRBD2
CDR3 protein: CASRLGLGGINEQFF
CDR3 DNA: TGTGCCAGCAGGCTGGGACTAGGGGGGATTAATGAGCAGTTCTTC

V gene: TRBV7-9
J gene: TRBJ2-3
clone size: NA
D gene: TRBD2
CDR3 protein: CASSALAGEGRGTDTQYF
CDR3 DNA: TGTGCCAGCAGCGCCCTAGCGGGAGAGGGTAGGGGCACAGATACGCAGTATTTT

V gene: TRBV23-1
J gene: TRBJ1-5
clone size: once
D gene: TRBD1
CDR3 protein: CASGSGTGGQPQHF
CDR3 DNA: TGCGCCAGCGGATCCGGGACAGGGGGCCAGCCCCAGCATTTT

V gene: TRBV6-6
J gene: TRBJ2-3
clone size: NA
D gene: TRBD2
CDR3 protein: CASRAPGLAGDTQYF
CDR3 DNA: TGTGCCAGCAGAGCTCCGGGACTAGCGGGAGATACGCAGTATTTT

V gene: TRBV5-1
J gene: TRBJ1-2
clone size: NA
D gene: NA
CDR3 protein: CASSLAGSFYGYTF
CDR3 DNA: TGCGCCAGCAGCTTAGCCGGGAGTTTCTATGGCTACACCTTC

V gene: TRBV13
J gene: TRBJ1-6
clone size: NA
D gene: NA
CDR3 protein: CASSAGLNNSPLHF
CDR3 DNA: TGTGCCAGCAGCGCGGGACTCAATAATTCACCCCTCCACTTT

V gene: TRBV23-1
J gene: TRBJ2-2
clone size: NA
D gene: NA
CDR3 protein: CASVRWTGELFF
CDR3 DNA: TGCGCCAGTGTACGTTGGACCGGGGAGCTGTTTTTT

V gene: TRBV4-1
J gene: TRBJ2-1
clone size: NA
D gene: NA
CDR3 protein: CASSQGGSPYNEQFF
CDR3 DNA: TGCGCCAGCAGCCAAGGCGGTTCCCCCTACAATGAGCAGTTCTTC

V gene: TRBV5-8
J gene: TRBJ2-5
clone size: NA
D gene: NA
CDR3 protein: CASSLDFKGPETQYF
CDR3 DNA: TGTGCCAGCAGCTTGGACTTCAAGGGGCCGGAGACCCAGTACTTC

V gene: TRBV30
J gene: TRBJ1-4
clone size: NA
D gene: NA
CDR3 protein: CAWSQTKGYEKLFF
CDR3 DNA: TGTGCCTGGAGTCAGACTAAGGGGTATGAAAAACTGTTTTTT